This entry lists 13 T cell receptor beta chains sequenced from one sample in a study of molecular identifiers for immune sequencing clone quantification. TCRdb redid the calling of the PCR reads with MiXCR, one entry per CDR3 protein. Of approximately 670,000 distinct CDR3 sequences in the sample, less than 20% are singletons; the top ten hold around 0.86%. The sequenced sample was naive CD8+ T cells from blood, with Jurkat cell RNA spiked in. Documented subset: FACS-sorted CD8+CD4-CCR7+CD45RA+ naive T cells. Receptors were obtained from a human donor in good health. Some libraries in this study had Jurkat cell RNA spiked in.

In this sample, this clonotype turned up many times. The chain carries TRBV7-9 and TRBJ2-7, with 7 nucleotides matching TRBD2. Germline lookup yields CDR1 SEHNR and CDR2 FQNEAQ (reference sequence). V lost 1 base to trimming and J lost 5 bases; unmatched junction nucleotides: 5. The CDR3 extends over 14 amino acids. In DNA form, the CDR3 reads TGTGCCAGCAGCTTAGACGGGGGGAGCCACGAGCAGTACTTC. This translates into CASSLDGGSHEQYF. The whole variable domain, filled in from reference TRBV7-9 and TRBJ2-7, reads DTGVSQNPRHKITKRGQNVTFRCDPISEHNRLYWYRQTLGQGPEFLTYFQNEAQLEKSRLLSDRFSAERPKGSFSTLEIQRTEQGDSAMYLCASSLDGGSHEQYFGPGTRLTVT.

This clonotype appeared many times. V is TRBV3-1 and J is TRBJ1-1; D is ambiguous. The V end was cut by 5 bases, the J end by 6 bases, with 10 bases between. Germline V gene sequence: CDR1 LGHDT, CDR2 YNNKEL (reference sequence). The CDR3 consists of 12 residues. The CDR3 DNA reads TGTGCCAGCAGCGACCGTGGGGCTGAAGCTTTCTTT. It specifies CASSDRGAEAFF.

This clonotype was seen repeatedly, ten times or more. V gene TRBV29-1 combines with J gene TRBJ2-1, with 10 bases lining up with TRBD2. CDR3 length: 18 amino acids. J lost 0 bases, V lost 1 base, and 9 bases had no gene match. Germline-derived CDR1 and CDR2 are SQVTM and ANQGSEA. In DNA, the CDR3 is TGCAGCGTTGAAGGTACTAGCGGGGCCCTGAGCTCCTACAATGAGCAGTTCTTC. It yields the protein CSVEGTSGALSSYNEQFF.

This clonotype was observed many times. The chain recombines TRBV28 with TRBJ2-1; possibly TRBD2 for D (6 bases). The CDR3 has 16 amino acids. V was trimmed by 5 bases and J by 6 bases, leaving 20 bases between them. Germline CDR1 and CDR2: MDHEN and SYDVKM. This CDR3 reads CASSPDASARFNEQFF. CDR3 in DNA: TGTGCCAGCAGTCCCGACGCTAGCGCCCGATTCAATGAGCAGTTCTTC.

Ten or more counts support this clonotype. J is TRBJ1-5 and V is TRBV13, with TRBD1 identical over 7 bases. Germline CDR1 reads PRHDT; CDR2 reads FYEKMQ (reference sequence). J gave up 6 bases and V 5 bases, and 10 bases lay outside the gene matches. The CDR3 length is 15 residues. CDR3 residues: CASSPNRGFPQPQHF. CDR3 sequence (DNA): TGTGCCAGCAGCCCAAACAGGGGATTCCCTCAGCCCCAGCATTTT.

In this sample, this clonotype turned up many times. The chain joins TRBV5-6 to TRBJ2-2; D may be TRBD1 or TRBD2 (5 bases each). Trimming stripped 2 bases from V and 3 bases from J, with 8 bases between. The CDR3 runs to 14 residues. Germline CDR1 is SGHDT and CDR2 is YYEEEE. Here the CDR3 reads CASSFGTYTGELFF. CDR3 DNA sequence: TGTGCCAGCAGCTTTGGGACCTACACCGGGGAGCTGTTTTTT.

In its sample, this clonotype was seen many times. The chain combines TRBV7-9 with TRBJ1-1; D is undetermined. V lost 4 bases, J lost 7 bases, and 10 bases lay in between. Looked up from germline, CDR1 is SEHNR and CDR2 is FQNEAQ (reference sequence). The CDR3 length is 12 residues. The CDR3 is CASSSVVGEAFF. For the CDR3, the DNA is TGTGCCAGCAGCTCCGTCGTAGGTGAAGCTTTCTTT.

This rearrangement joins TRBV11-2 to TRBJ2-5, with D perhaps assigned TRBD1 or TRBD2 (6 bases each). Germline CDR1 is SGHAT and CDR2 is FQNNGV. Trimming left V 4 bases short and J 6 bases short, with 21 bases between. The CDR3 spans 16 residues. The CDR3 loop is CASSSGGQGILKTQYF. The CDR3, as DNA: TGTGCCAGCAGCTCTGGGGGGCAGGGGATCCTCAAGACCCAGTACTTC.

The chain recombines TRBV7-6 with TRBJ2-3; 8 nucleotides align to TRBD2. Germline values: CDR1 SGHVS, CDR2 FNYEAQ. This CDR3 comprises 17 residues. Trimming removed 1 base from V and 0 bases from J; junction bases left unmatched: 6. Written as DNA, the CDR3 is TGTGCCAGCAGCTTAGAGGCGGCTAGCGGGAGCACAGATACGCAGTATTTT. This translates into CASSLEAASGSTDTQYF.

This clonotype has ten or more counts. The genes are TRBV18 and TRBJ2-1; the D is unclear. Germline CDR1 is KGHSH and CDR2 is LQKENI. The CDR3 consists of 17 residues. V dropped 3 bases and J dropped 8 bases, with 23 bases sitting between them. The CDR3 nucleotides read TGTGCCAGCTCACCGGCTCACGGAGAATTGGGTATACATGAGCAGTTCTTC. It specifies CASSPAHGELGIHEQFF.

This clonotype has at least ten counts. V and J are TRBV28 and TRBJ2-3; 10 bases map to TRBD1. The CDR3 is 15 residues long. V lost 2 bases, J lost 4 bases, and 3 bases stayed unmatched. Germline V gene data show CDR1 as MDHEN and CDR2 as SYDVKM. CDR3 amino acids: CASSLIGQGADTQYF. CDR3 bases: TGTGCCAGCAGTTTAATCGGACAGGGGGCAGATACGCAGTATTTT.

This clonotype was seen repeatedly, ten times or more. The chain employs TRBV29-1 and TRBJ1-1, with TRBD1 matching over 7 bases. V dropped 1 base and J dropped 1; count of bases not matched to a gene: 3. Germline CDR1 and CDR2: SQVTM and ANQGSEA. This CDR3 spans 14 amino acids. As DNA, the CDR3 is TGCAGCGTTGAAGGAAACAGGGGGAACACTGAAGCTTTCTTT. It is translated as CSVEGNRGNTEAFF.

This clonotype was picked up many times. CDR3 sequence reads: CASRSSGGPYEQYF. For the CDR3, the DNA is TGTGCCAGTAGGTCCTCAGGGGGACCCTACGAGCAGTACTTC. V and J are TRBV19 and TRBJ2-7; 7 bases agree with TRBD1. Unmatched junction bases numbered 7, after V lost 6 bases and J lost 2 bases. Germline V CDR1 and CDR2: LNHDA, SQIVND (reference sequence). The CDR3 is made up of 14 amino acids.